Here is one TCR beta chain with its context. The antigen is undetermined. This record comes from a study of graft-versus-host responses after intestinal transplantation. About the study: Recipients got multivisceral, liver-intestinal, or isolated intestinal transplants. Overall study results and limits: Across patients carrying graft-donor T cell macrochimerism, allografts held high graft-versus-host to host-versus-graft clonal ratios.

The data were produced by immunoSEQ multiplex PCR, yet TCRdb's version contains in-frame clones alone and is incomplete. The top ten clones hold over 6% of a sample with around 39,000 clones, under 90% of them seen once. CDR3 length equals 14 residues. V lost 5 bases and J lost 4, with 15 bases in between. Germline V gene sequence: CDR1 SGHRS, CDR2 YFSETQ. The chain uses TRBV5-1 and TRBJ1-2, with D unresolved. This clonotype originated in a human patient who received an intestinal transplant, so some T cells may come from the graft donor. The source was PBMCs, collected 260 to 280 days after transplant. The CDR3 loop reads CASRGGLQTYGYTF. In DNA form, the CDR3 reads TGCGCCAGCAGGGGCGGTTTGCAGACCTATGGCTACACCTTC. The whole variable domain, filled in from reference TRBV5-1 and TRBJ1-2, reads KAGVTQTPRYLIKTRGQQVTLSCSPISGHRSVSWYQQTPGQGLQFLFEYFSETQRNKGNFPGRFSGRQFSNSRSEMNVSTLELGDSALYLCASRGGLQTYGYTFGSGTRLTVV.